This T cell receptor (beta chain) was captured by sequencing in a study of T cell changes during pregnancy in multiple sclerosis. The method was immunoSEQ multiplex PCR; TCRdb's version includes in-frame clones alone and lacks a portion of them. The sample holds around 36,000 clones, 85% to 95% seen once. The CDR3 runs to 13 residues. CDR1 WNHNN and CDR2 SYGVQD come from the germline V gene (reference sequence). The V gene end was trimmed by 7 bases and the J gene end by 4 bases; junction bases not matched to a gene: 5. The material sequenced was peripheral blood, taken before pregnancy. This receptor was taken from a female donor with multiple sclerosis, enrolled in a pregnancy study. J is TRBJ2-3 and V is TRBV10-1; 7 bases agree with TRBD2. The CDR3 reads CASNGGRADTQYF. For the CDR3, the DNA is TGCGCCAGCAACGGAGGGAGGGCAGATACGCAGTATTTT.